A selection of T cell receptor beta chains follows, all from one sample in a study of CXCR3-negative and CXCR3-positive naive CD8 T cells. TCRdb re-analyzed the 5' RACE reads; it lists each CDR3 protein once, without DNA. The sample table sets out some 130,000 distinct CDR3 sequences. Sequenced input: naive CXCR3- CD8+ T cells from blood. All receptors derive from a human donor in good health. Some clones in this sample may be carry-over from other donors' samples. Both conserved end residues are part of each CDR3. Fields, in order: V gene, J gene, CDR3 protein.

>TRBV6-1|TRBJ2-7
CASSEPGQGHEQYF
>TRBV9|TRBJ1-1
CASSVGPPTEAFF
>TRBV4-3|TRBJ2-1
CASSLDGHNEQFF
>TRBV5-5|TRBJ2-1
CASSLWGLGNEQFF
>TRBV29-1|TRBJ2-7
CSVTGTPFTSYEQYF
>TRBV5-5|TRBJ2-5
CASSLELAGTRETQYF
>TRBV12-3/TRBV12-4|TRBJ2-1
CASRGGLSYEQFF
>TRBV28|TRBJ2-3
CASSTGHIGTDTQYF
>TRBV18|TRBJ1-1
CASSPAGMNTEAFF
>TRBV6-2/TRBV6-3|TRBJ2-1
CASSYSLAGVTEQFF
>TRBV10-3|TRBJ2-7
CAISETVVAYEQYF
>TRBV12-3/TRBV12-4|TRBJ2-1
CASSTNSVAGGTYNEQFF
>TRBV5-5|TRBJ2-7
CASSLEPGLHISYEQYF
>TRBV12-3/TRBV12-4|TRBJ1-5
CASSTGGNQPQHF
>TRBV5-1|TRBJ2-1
CASSSTSGAHHYNEQFF
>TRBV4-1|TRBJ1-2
CASSETIMVNYGYTF
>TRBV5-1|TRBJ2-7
CASSYTSGGSSYEQYF
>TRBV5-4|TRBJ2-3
CASSPPAASDTQYF
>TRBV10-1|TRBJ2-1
CASSESIRFETGKYEQFF
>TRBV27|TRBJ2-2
CASRDGLKELFF
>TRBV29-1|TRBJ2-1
CSVTSGFVYEQFF
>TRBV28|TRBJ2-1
CASTIGLGTYNEQFF
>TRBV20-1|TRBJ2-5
CSAPLEGLGPWETQYF
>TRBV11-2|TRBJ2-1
CASSGTGGSEQFF
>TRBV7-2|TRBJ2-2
CASSLHLGQPNTGELFF
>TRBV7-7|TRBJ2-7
CASSLGPQGGEQYF
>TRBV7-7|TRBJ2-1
CASSPYRGGDEQFF
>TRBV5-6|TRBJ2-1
CASSSTAHEQFF
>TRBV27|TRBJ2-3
CASSYGTSTQYF
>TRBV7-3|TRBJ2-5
CASSSSGALEETQYF
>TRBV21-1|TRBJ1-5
CASNQGGNQPQHF
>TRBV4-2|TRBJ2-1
CASSVLIGGDPNNEQFF
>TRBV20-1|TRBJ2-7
CSATPSRVSYEQYF
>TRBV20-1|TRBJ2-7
CSARETSGVYEQYF
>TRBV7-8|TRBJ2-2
CASSHLAGGATGELFF
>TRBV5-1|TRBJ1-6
CTSKAGTSNSPLHF
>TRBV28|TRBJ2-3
CASSLLSADTDTQYF
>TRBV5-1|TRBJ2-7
CASSLALAGAPSYEQYF
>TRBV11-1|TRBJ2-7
CASSPGTLSEQYF
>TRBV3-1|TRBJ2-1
CASSKVSLKKSNEQFF
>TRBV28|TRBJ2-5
CAISLTSSQETQYF
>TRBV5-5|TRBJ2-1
CASSLSRDGYNEQFF
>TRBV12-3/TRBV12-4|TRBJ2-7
CASSHGTDSYEQYF
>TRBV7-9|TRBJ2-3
CASSYHLGREDTQYF
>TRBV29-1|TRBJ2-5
CSGTVQETQYF